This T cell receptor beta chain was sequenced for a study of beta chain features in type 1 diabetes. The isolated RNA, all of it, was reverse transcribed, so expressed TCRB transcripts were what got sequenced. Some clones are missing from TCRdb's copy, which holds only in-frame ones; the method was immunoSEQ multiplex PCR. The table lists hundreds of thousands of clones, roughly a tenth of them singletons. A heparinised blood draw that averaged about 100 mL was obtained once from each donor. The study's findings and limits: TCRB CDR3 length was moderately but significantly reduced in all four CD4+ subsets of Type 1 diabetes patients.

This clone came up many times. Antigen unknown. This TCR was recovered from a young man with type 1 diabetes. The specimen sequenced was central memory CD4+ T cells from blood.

CDR3 residues: CASREGLYGYTF. CDR3 nucleotide sequence: TGTGCCTCCCGAGAGGGGCTCTATGGCTACACCTTC. This chain connects TRBV7-2 to TRBJ1-2, with a tentative D call TRBD1 (5 bases). CDR1 is SGHTA, CDR2 FQGNSA, per germline. V was shortened by 11 bases and J by 4 bases, with 14 bases between the two germline ends. The CDR3 is made up of 12 amino acids.